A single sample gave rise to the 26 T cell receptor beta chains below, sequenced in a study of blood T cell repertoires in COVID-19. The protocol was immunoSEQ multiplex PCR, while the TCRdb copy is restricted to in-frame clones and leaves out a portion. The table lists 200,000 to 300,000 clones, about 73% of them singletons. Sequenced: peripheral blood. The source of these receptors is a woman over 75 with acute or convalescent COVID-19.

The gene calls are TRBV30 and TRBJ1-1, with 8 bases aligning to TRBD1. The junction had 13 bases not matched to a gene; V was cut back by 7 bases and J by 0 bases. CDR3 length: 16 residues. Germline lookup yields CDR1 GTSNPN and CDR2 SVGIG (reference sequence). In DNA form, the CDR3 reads TGTGCCTTCGGACAGGGAGAGCACTGGATGAACACTGAAGCTTTCTTT. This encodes CAFGQGEHWMNTEAFF.

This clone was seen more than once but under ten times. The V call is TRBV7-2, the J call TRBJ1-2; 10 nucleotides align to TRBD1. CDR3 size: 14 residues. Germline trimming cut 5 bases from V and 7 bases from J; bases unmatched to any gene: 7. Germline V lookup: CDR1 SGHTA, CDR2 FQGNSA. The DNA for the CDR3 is TGTGCCAGCAGCGAAAGGACAGGGGGTCGTGGCTACACCTTC. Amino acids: CASSERTGGRGYTF.

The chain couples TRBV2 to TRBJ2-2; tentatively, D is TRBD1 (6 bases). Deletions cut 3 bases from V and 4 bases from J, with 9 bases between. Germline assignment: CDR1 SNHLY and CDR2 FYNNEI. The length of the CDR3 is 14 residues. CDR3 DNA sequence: TGTGCCAGCAGTGATTGGACAGCCACCGGGGAGCTGTTTTTT. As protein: CASSDWTATGELFF.

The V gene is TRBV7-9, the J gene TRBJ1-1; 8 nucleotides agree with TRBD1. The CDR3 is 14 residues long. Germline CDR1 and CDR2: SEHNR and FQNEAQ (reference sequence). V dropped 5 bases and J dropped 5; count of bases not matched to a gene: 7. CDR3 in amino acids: CASSGQGGRTEAFF. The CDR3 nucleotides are TGTGCCAGCAGCGGACAGGGCGGGAGAACTGAAGCTTTCTTT.

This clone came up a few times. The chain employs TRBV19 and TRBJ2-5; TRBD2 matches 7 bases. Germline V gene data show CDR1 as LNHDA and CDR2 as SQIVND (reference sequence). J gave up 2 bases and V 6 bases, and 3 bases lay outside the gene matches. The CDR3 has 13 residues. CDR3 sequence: CASRGGGQETQYF. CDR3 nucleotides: TGTGCCAGTAGGGGGGGAGGGCAAGAGACCCAGTACTTC.

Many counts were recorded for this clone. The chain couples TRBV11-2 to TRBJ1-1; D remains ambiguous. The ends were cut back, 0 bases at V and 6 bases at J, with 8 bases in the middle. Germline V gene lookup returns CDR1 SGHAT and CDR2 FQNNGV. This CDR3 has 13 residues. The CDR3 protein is CASSLEGGSEAFF. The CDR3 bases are TGTGCCAGCAGCTTAGAGGGAGGTTCTGAAGCTTTCTTT.

The CDR3 bases are TGTGCCAGCGGCCAAGCGGGGGGGCTGGGGAATGAGCAGTTCTTC. Encoded protein: CASGQAGGLGNEQFF. The V and J genes are TRBV25-1 and TRBJ2-1; the match to TRBD2 covers 10 bases. With V trimmed by 8 bases and J by 7 bases, 11 bases remained unmatched. The CDR3 is made up of 15 amino acids. Germline CDR1 is MGHDK and CDR2 is SYGVNS.

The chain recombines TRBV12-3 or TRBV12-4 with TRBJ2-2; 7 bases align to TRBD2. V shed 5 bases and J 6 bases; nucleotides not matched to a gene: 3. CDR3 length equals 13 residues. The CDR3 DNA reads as TGTGCCAGCAGTCAGACTAGCCCCGGGGAGCTGTTTTTT. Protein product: CASSQTSPGELFF.

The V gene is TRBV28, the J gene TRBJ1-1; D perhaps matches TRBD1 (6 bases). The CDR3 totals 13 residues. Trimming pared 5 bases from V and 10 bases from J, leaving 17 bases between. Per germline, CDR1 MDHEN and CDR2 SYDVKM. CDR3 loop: CASSGRTGSGAFF. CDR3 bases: TGTGCCAGCAGTGGGAGAACAGGGAGCGGAGCTTTCTTT.

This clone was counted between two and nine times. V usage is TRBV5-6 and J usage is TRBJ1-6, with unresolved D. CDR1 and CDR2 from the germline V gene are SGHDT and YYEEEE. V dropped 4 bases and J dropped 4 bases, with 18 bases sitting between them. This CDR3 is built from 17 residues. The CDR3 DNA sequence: TGTGCCAGCAGCCTATATTACATGGGCCATTATAATTCACCCCTCCACTTT. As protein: CASSLYYMGHYNSPLHF.

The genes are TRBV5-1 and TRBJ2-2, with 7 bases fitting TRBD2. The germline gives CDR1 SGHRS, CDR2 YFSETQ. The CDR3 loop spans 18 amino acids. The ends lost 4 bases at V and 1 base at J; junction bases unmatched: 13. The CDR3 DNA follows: TGCGCCAGCAGCGCAGATACCCGGGACTATCAGAACACCGGGGAGCTGTTTTTT. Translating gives CASSADTRDYQNTGELFF.

This chain's CDR3 is CSVEPGGVTEAFF. DNA for the CDR3: TGCAGCGTTGAGCCGGGGGGCGTCACTGAAGCTTTCTTT. This chain joins TRBV29-1 and TRBJ1-1; a weak D match, TRBD1 (6 bases). The CDR3 has 13 residues. From germline, CDR1 is SQVTM and CDR2 ANQGSEA. Trimming cost V 3 bases and J 4 bases, with 12 bases left between them.

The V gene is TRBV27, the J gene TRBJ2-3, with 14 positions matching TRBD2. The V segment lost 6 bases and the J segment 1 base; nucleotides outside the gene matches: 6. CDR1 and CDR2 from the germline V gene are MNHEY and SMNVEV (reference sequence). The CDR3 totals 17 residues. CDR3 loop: CASRRLAGGLGTDTQYF. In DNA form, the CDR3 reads TGTGCCAGCAGGAGACTAGCGGGGGGGCTTGGCACAGATACGCAGTATTTT.

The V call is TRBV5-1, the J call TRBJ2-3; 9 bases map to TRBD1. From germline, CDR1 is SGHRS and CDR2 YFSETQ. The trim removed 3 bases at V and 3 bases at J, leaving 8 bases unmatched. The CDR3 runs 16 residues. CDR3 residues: CASSSSGQGKTDTQYF. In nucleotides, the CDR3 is TGCGCCAGCAGCTCCTCTGGACAGGGGAAAACAGATACGCAGTATTTT.

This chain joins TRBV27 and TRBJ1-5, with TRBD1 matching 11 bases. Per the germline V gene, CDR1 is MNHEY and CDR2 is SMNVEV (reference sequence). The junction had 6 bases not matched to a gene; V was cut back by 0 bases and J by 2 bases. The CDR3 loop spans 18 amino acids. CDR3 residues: CASSLSGTGGVGNQPQHF. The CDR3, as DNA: TGTGCCAGCAGTTTATCGGGGACAGGGGGAGTAGGCAATCAGCCCCAGCATTTT.

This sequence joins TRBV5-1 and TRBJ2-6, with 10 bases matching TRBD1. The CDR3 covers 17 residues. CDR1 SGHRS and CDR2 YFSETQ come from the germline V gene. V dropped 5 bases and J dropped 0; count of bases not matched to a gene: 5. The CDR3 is CASRRDRGFSGANVLTF. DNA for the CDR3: TGCGCCAGCAGGCGGGACAGGGGTTTCTCTGGGGCCAACGTCCTGACTTTC.

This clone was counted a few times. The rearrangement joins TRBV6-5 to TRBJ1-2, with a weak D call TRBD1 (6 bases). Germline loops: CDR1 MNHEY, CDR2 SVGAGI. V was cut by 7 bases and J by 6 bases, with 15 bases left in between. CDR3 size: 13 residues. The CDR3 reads CASTANRANGYTF. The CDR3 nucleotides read TGTGCCAGCACCGCCAACAGGGCGAATGGCTACACCTTC.

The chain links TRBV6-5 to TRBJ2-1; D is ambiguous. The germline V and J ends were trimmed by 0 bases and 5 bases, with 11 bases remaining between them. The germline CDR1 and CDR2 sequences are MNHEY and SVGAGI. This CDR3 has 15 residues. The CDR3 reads CASSYSRLDHNEQFF. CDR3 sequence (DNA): TGTGCCAGCAGTTACTCAAGGCTAGATCACAATGAGCAGTTCTTC.

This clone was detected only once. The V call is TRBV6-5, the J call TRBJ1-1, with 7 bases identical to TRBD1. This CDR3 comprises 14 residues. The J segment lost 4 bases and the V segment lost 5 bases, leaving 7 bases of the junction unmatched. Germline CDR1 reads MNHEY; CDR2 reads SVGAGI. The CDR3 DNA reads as TGTGCCAGCAGTCCACAGGGGTGGGGCACTGAAGCTTTCTTT. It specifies CASSPQGWGTEAFF.

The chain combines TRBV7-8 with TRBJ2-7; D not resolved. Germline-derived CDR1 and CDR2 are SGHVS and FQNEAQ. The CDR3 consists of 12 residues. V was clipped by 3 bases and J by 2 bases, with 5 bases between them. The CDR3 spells CASSFLTYEQYF. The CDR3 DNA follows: TGTGCCAGCAGCTTTTTAACCTACGAGCAGTACTTC.

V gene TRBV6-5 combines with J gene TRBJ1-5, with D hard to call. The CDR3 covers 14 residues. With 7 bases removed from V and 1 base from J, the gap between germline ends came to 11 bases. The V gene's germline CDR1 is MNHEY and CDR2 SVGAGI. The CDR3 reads CASTEGSSNQPQHF. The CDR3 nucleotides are TGTGCCAGCACCGAGGGTAGCAGCAATCAGCCCCAGCATTTT.

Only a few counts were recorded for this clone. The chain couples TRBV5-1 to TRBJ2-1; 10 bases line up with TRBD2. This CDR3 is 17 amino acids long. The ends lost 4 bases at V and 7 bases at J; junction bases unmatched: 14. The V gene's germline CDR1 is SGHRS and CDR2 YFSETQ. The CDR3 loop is CASSPALLAGRANEQFF. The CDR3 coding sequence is TGCGCCAGCAGCCCTGCGTTACTAGCGGGGCGAGCAAATGAGCAGTTCTTC.

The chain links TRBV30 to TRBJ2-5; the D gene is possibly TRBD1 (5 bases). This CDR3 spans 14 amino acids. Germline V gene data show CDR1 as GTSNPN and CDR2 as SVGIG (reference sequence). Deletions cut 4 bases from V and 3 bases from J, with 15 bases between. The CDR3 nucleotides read TGTGCCTGGAATGCAGGGTTTGCAGAAGAGACCCAGTACTTC. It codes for CAWNAGFAEETQYF.

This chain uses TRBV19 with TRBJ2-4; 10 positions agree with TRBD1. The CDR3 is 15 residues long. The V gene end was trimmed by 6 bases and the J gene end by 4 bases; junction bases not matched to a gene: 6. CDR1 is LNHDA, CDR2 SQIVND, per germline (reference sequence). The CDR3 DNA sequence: TGTGCCAGTAGGGCCGGGGGACAGGGGAAAAACATTCAGTACTTC. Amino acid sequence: CASRAGGQGKNIQYF.

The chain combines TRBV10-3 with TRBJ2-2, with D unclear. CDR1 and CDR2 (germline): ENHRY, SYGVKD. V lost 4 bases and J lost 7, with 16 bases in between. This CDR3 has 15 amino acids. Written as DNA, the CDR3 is TGTGCCATCAGTGGTTTAGAGACTCGTGGCGGGGAGCTGTTTTTT. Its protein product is CAISGLETRGGELFF.

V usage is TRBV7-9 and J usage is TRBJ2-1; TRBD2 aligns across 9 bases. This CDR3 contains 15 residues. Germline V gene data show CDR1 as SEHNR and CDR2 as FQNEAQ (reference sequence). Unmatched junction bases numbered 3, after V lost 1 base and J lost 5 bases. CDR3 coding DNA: TGTGCCAGCAGCTTAGGTAGCGGGAGAAACAATGAGCAGTTCTTC. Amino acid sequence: CASSLGSGRNNEQFF.